The rows below give T cell receptor beta chains drawn from one sample of a study of beta chain features in type 1 diabetes. TCRdb's copy holds only in-frame clones and misses some; the assay was immunoSEQ multiplex PCR. The table has hundreds of thousands of clones, about an eighth seen once. Specimen: naive CD4+ T cells from blood. The receptor source for this set is a man younger than 35 with type 1 diabetes. Each CDR3 is given with its conserved first and last residue. A D gene is named only where the DNA matches it firmly. Part of the rows lack a size; the others show once, few, many or a class for expanded clones.

v_call,d_call,j_call,clone_size,cdr3_aa,cdr3_nt
TRBV7-8,NA,TRBJ2-2,NA,CASSPLRAGELFF,TGTGCCAGCAGCCCGTTGAGGGCCGGGGAGCTGTTTTTT
TRBV7-9,TRBD1,TRBJ1-5,NA,CASSPRDRQPQHF,TGTGCCAGCAGCCCGCGGGACAGACAGCCCCAGCATTTT
TRBV18,NA,TRBJ2-5,NA,CASSHQVDGRETQYF,TGTGCCAGCTCGCACCAGGTGGACGGACGAGAGACCCAGTACTTC
TRBV25-1,NA,TRBJ1-5,NA,CASSGRSGNQPQHF,TGTGCCAGCAGTGGTAGGTCGGGCAATCAGCCCCAGCATTTT
TRBV7-2,NA,TRBJ2-3,NA,CASSFGQLTDTQYF,TGTGCCAGCAGCTTTGGGCAGCTCACAGATACGCAGTATTTT
TRBV7-8,NA,TRBJ1-2,few,CASSLVTFYTF,TGTGCCAGCAGCTTAGTGACCTTTTACACCTTC
TRBV28,NA,TRBJ2-5,NA,CASNSHGGSQETQYF,TGTGCCAGCAATTCTCACGGGGGATCCCAAGAGACCCAGTACTTC
TRBV9,NA,TRBJ1-5,few,CASSVVGDGPQHF,TGTGCCAGCAGCGTAGTTGGCGACGGGCCCCAGCATTTT
TRBV30,TRBD2,TRBJ2-2,few,CAWSVRGAPTGELFF,TGTGCCTGGAGTGTGCGGGGGGCCCCCACCGGGGAGCTGTTTTTT
TRBV27,NA,TRBJ1-5,NA,CASSLVSRNNQPQHF,TGTGCCAGCAGTTTAGTTAGCAGGAACAATCAGCCCCAGCATTTT
TRBV30,TRBD1,TRBJ2-1,few,CAWSLGQGLFF,TGTGCCTGGAGTTTGGGACAGGGCCTGTTCTTC
TRBV18,TRBD1,TRBJ1-6,NA,CASSTRQGDSPLHF,TGTGCCAGCTCAACTAGACAGGGCGATTCACCCCTCCACTTT
TRBV7-9,NA,TRBJ2-7,few,CASSLGRAEQYF,TGTGCCAGCAGCCTTGGGCGGGCCGAGCAGTACTTC
TRBV29-1,TRBD1,TRBJ1-1,NA,CSVAGTGGSNTEAFF,TGCAGCGTAGCCGGGACAGGGGGATCGAACACTGAAGCTTTCTTT
TRBV29-1,NA,TRBJ1-1,NA,CSVGKQAGRMNTEAFF,TGCAGCGTGGGGAAGCAAGCAGGGAGGATGAACACTGAAGCTTTCTTT
TRBV6-1,NA,TRBJ1-2,once,CASSRLSGNFGYTF,TGTGCCAGCAGTCGGCTCAGTGGGAATTTCGGCTACACCTTC
TRBV7-9,NA,TRBJ2-6,few,CGAAGANVLTF,TGTGGTGCGGCCGGGGCCAACGTCCTGACTTTC
TRBV30,NA,TRBJ2-3,NA,CAWTGVTDTQYF,TGTGCCTGGACAGGGGTCACAGATACGCAGTATTTT
TRBV11-3,NA,TRBJ2-7,NA,CASSLVPFDEQYF,TGTGCCAGCAGCTTAGTGCCGTTCGACGAGCAGTACTTC
TRBV10-3,NA,TRBJ1-2,few,CAISEAGANYGYTF,TGTGCCATCAGTGAGGCAGGGGCTAACTATGGCTACACCTTC
TRBV19,NA,TRBJ2-2,few,CASNTVNTGELFF,TGTGCCAGTAACACGGTGAACACCGGGGAGCTGTTTTTT
TRBV29-1,NA,TRBJ1-1,NA,CSVIRRTPGTEAFF,TGCAGCGTTATCCGTCGCACCCCGGGGACTGAAGCTTTCTTT
TRBV9,TRBD2,TRBJ2-5,few,CASSVVSSGETQYF,TGTGCCAGCAGCGTAGTATCTAGCGGGGAGACCCAGTACTTC
TRBV30,NA,TRBJ2-5,few,CAWVSTPSSRGQYF,TGTGCCTGGGTCTCTACCCCCAGCTCGAGAGGGCAGTACTTC
TRBV6-6,TRBD2,TRBJ2-3,NA,CASSYGSGVPDTQYF,TGTGCCAGCAGTTACGGTAGCGGGGTGCCAGATACGCAGTATTTT
TRBV18,NA,TRBJ1-6,NA,CASSPRAADNSPLHF,TGTGCCAGCTCTCCCAGGGCAGCCGATAATTCACCCCTCCACTTT
TRBV15,TRBD1,TRBJ2-4,NA,CATSRVGTGVAEYF,TGTGCCACCAGCAGAGTCGGGACAGGGGTAGCGGAGTACTTC
TRBV25-1,NA,TRBJ2-5,NA,CASSKRDQETQYF,TGTGCCAGCAGTAAAAGGGACCAAGAGACCCAGTACTTC